Described below is a single TCR beta chain sequence and its context. These data are taken from a study of T cell changes during pregnancy in multiple sclerosis. Sequencing used immunoSEQ multiplex PCR; TCRdb keeps in-frame clones, though not all of them. The table has around 70,000 clones, 85% to 95% seen once. The source of this sequence is a female donor with multiple sclerosis, enrolled in a pregnancy study. The material sequenced was peripheral blood, taken before pregnancy.

The CDR3 bases are TGTGCCAGTAGCCTCGACATCGGCACCGGGGAGCTGTTTTTT. Protein product: CASSLDIGTGELFF. The rearrangement joins TRBV19 to TRBJ2-2, with unresolved D. Deletions cut 6 bases from V and 4 bases from J, with 12 bases between. The germline V gene has CDR1 LNHDA and CDR2 SQIVND (reference sequence). The CDR3 contains 14 residues.